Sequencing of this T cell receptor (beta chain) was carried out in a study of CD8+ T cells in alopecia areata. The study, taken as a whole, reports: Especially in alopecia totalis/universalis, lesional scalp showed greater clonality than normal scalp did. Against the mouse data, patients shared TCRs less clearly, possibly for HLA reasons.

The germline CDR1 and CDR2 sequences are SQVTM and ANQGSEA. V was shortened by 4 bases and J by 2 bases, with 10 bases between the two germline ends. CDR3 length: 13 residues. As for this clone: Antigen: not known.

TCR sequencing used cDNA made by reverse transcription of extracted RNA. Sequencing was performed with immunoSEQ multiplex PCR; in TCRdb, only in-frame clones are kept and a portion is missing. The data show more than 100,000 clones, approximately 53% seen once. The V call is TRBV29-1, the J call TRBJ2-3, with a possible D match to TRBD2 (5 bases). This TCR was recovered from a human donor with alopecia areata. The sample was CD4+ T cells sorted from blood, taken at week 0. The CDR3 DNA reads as TGCAGCGTTGTACGGACTCACACAGATACGCAGTATTTT. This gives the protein CSVVRTHTDTQYF.